What follows describes a single T cell receptor (beta chain). Its antigen is undetermined. This sample was taken from a study of T cell responses to AZD1222 COVID-19 vaccine. Notes on the study in general: There were mostly white British donors and more females than males, and clonal diversity was possibly underestimated. Just 5 to 7 AZD1222 recipients were seropositive at baseline. Among vaccine-associated CD4 TCRs, coverage spanned spike, with dominance at 160-218 and 743-854.

Generated by immunoSEQ multiplex PCR, the TCRdb table keeps only in-frame clones and is missing some. The sample lists 130,000 to 150,000 clones; 80% to 95% were seen once. V was clipped by 4 bases and J by 9 bases; unmatched bases: 10. From germline, CDR1 is LGHDT and CDR2 YNNKEL (reference sequence). This CDR3 comprises 15 residues. The TCR sequence derives from an adult in good health. The chain combines TRBV3-1 (or the pseudogene TRBV3-2) with TRBJ2-2, with 8 nucleotides matching TRBD2. Sequencing used peripheral blood, obtained on day 0 of MenACWY control vaccination. The DNA for the CDR3 is TGTGCCAGCAGCCTCGGGCTAGCGGGCCTCTGGGAGCTGTTTTTT. It is translated as CASSLGLAGLWELFF.